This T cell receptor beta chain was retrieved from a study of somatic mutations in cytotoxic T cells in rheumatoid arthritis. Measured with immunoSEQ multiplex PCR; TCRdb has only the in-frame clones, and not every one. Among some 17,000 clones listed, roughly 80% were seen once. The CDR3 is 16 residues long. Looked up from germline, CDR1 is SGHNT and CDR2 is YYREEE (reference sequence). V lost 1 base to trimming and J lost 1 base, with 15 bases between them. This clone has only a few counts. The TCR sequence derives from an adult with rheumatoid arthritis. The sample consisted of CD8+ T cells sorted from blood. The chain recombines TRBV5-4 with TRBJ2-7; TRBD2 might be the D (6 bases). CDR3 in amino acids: CASSLSVASESYEQYF. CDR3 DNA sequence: TGTGCCAGCAGCTTGTCGGTGGCTAGCGAGTCCTACGAGCAGTACTTC.